This T cell receptor (beta chain) was sequenced for a study of T-cell reconstitution after alpha-beta-depleted transplantation in children. Whole-study results and caveats: The origin of alpha-beta T cells about two months after transplant was reportedly several hundred expanded graft clones.

This clonotype was picked up many times. Its antigen remains unidentified. The CDR3 is 16 amino acids. The germline V gene encodes CDR1 SGHVS and CDR2 FNYEAQ. Trimming cost V 3 bases and J 4 bases, with 13 bases left between them. Unique molecular identifiers were used to barcode this TCRbeta library. MiXCR, run by TCRdb on the PCR reads, gives a single entry per CDR3 protein. Of around 250,000 distinct CDR3 sequences listed, about 26% are singletons. The chain carries TRBV7-6 and TRBJ2-6, with D perhaps matching TRBD2 (6 bases). This TCR came from a girl aged 2-9 years with Fanconi anemia, due to receive a stem cell transplant. The sequencing used PBMCs, collected before TCRalphabeta/CD19-depleted stem cell transplant. This CDR3 is CASSFFVEGGANVLTF. CDR3 bases: TGTGCCAGCAGCTTTTTCGTGGAGGGAGGGGCCAACGTCCTGACTTTC.